Here is one T cell receptor (beta chain) with its context. The antigen is undetermined. These data are taken from a study of T cells after yellow fever vaccination. Study-level background: When fractions had low cell numbers, they were prepared with SMART-Seq v4 Ultra Low Input.

The CDR3 covers 15 residues. CDR1 and CDR2 from the germline V gene are SGHTA and FQGNSA. The V end lost 1 base, the J end lost 3 bases, and 9 bases lay between the germline ends. TCR cDNA was made by 5'RACE template switching, adding a universal primer site and UMIs. MiXCR, applied by TCRdb to the 5' RACE reads, yields one record per CDR3 protein. The sample consists of some 240,000 distinct CDR3 sequences, roughly 3.3% of them appearing once. Study-wide points: A large majority of primary-vaccination clones showed up again after the booster (approximately 96% CD4, around 88% CD8). Shared CD4/CD8 clonotypes were a small share, likely from convergent recombination.

The source was CD4+ T cells sorted from PBMCs, collected 10 days after the yellow fever booster vaccination. The V gene is TRBV7-2, the J gene TRBJ2-2, with D possibly TRBD1 on 5 matching bases. The TCR comes from a man aged 18 to 35 who received the YFV17D yellow fever vaccine. CDR3 loop: CASSLGSRDTGELFF. DNA of the CDR3: TGTGCCAGCAGCTTAGGGTCCAGGGACACCGGGGAGCTGTTTTTT.